This T cell receptor (beta chain) came from a study of shared clonotypes between healthy human individuals. This CDR3 is 15 amino acids long. V was pared by 1 base and J by 0 bases, with 10 bases between. In germline, CDR1 is SGHTA, CDR2 FQGNSA. Assay: immunoSEQ multiplex PCR; the TCRdb copy retains only in-frame clones and omits some. The sample yields roughly 1.4 million clones, less than 99% seen once. In the case of this clone: Other DNA sequences in this sample translate to the same CDR3.

The sequence came from a man younger than 45 in good health. The sample consisted of naive CD4+ T cells sorted from blood. The subset was: CD45RA+ positively selected. V usage is TRBV7-2 and J usage is TRBJ2-7; D is possibly TRBD2 (5 bases). The CDR3 DNA sequence: TGTGCCAGCAGCTTAGGACTACTGAGCTCCTACGAGCAGTACTTC. Translation gives CASSLGLLSSYEQYF. Combining the CDR3 with reference TRBV7-2 and TRBJ2-7 gives the whole variable domain GAGVSQSPSNKVTEKGKDVELRCDPISGHTALYWYRQSLGQGLEFLIYFQGNSAPDKSGLPSDRFSAERTGGSVSTLTIQRTQQEDSAVYLCASSLGLLSSYEQYFGPGTRLTVT.